Listed below are T cell receptor beta chains from one sample, sequenced in a study of shared clonotypes between healthy human individuals. Sequenced by immunoSEQ multiplex PCR; TCRdb stores in-frame clones only, minus some. This table has some 1,600,000 clones, under 99% appearing once. The specimen sequenced was naive CD4+ T cells sorted from blood. The receptors were gathered from a man aged 25 to 40 in good health. Both conserved end residues are part of each CDR3. The D gene is left open where the match is weak. Clone size is given for some rows only: seen once, a few or many times, or a class if the clone is expanded.

J gene: TRBJ2-5; clone size: NA; V gene: TRBV6-1; D gene: NA; CDR3 length: 14; CDR3 DNA: TGTGCCAGCAGTGAAGCCATACCCCAAGAGACCCAGTACTTC; CDR3 protein: CASSEAIPQETQYF
J gene: TRBJ2-1; clone size: NA; V gene: TRBV7-2; D gene: TRBD2; CDR3 length: 15; CDR3 DNA: TGTGCCAGCAGCTTCGGACTAGCGGGAGTTAATGAGCAGTTCTTC; CDR3 protein: CASSFGLAGVNEQFF
J gene: TRBJ2-2; clone size: once; V gene: TRBV29-1; D gene: NA; CDR3 length: 14; CDR3 DNA: TGCAGCGTTGGGACAGACCCGAACACCGGGGAGCTGTTTTTT; CDR3 protein: CSVGTDPNTGELFF
J gene: TRBJ2-3; clone size: once; V gene: TRBV28; D gene: NA; CDR3 length: 13; CDR3 DNA: TGTGCCAGCAGGAGGACCAGCACAGATACGCAGTATTTT; CDR3 protein: CASRRTSTDTQYF
J gene: TRBJ2-2; clone size: NA; V gene: TRBV19; D gene: TRBD1; CDR3 length: 15; CDR3 DNA: TGTGCCAGTAGTATGGGACAGGCAAACACCGGGGAGCTGTTTTTT; CDR3 protein: CASSMGQANTGELFF
J gene: TRBJ2-7; clone size: NA; V gene: TRBV14; D gene: NA; CDR3 length: 16; CDR3 DNA: TGTGCCAGCAGCCAAGATGTAACAGGGGAGGTGGATGAGCAGTACTTC; CDR3 protein: CASSQDVTGEVDEQYF
J gene: TRBJ2-7; clone size: NA; V gene: TRBV6-1; D gene: TRBD1; CDR3 length: 15; CDR3 DNA: TGTGCCAGCTTCCAGAGGGACAGTCTGCCCTACGAGCAGTACTTC; CDR3 protein: CASFQRDSLPYEQYF
J gene: TRBJ2-5; clone size: NA; V gene: TRBV6-1; D gene: NA; CDR3 length: 13; CDR3 DNA: TGTGCCAGCGTCAGGGCCGGGAAGGAGACCCAGTACTTC; CDR3 protein: CASVRAGKETQYF
J gene: TRBJ2-2; clone size: NA; V gene: TRBV10-1; D gene: TRBD2; CDR3 length: 15; CDR3 DNA: TGCGCCAGCAGTGGGGTAGCGGGAGTGGCCGGGGAGCTGTTTTTT; CDR3 protein: CASSGVAGVAGELFF
J gene: TRBJ1-3; clone size: NA; V gene: TRBV11-2; D gene: NA; CDR3 length: 14; CDR3 DNA: TGTGCCAGCAGCTCCCACAGGACTGGAAACACCATATATTTT; CDR3 protein: CASSSHRTGNTIYF
J gene: TRBJ1-1; clone size: NA; V gene: TRBV9; D gene: NA; CDR3 length: 13; CDR3 DNA: TGTGCCAGCAGCGTAGCGGGTGACACTGAAGCTTTCTTT; CDR3 protein: CASSVAGDTEAFF
J gene: TRBJ2-2; clone size: NA; V gene: TRBV9; D gene: NA; CDR3 length: 15; CDR3 DNA: TGTGCCAGCAGCGTAGTAGCGGAGAACACCGGGGAGCTGTTTTTT; CDR3 protein: CASSVVAENTGELFF
J gene: TRBJ2-7; clone size: NA; V gene: TRBV25-1; D gene: TRBD2; CDR3 length: 13; CDR3 DNA: TGTGCCAGTTCCGCGGGAGGAGACTACGAGCAGTACTTC; CDR3 protein: CASSAGGDYEQYF
J gene: TRBJ2-6; clone size: NA; V gene: TRBV29-1; D gene: NA; CDR3 length: 14; CDR3 DNA: TGCAGCGTCCAAGGGGGCTCTGGGGCCAACGTCCTGACTTTC; CDR3 protein: CSVQGGSGANVLTF
J gene: TRBJ2-1; clone size: NA; V gene: TRBV7-9; D gene: TRBD1; CDR3 length: 16; CDR3 DNA: TGTGCCAGCAGCTTGCCCAGGGACAGGGCCCGAAATGAGCAGTTCTTC; CDR3 protein: CASSLPRDRARNEQFF
J gene: TRBJ1-1; clone size: once; V gene: TRBV7-3; D gene: NA; CDR3 length: 13; CDR3 DNA: TGTGCCAGCAGCTCGAACAGGAACACTGAAGCTTTCTTT; CDR3 protein: CASSSNRNTEAFF
J gene: TRBJ2-7; clone size: NA; V gene: TRBV4-2; D gene: TRBD2; CDR3 length: 17; CDR3 DNA: TGTGCCAGCAGCCAAGACGTGGACAGCGGGAGGGCCGACGAGCAGTACTTC; CDR3 protein: CASSQDVDSGRADEQYF
J gene: TRBJ1-1; clone size: NA; V gene: TRBV7-9; D gene: NA; CDR3 length: 15; CDR3 DNA: TGTGCCAGCAGCTTAAACTCGGACATGAACACTGAAGCTTTCTTT; CDR3 protein: CASSLNSDMNTEAFF
J gene: TRBJ2-3; clone size: NA; V gene: TRBV18; D gene: NA; CDR3 length: 12; CDR3 DNA: TGTGCCAGCTCATACGGGACAGATACGCAGTATTTT; CDR3 protein: CASSYGTDTQYF
J gene: TRBJ1-1; clone size: once; V gene: TRBV5-1; D gene: TRBD1; CDR3 length: 15; CDR3 DNA: TGCGCCAGCAGCCCTCCCGGACAGGGTACCACTGAAGCTTTCTTT; CDR3 protein: CASSPPGQGTTEAFF
J gene: TRBJ2-5; clone size: NA; V gene: TRBV6-5; D gene: TRBD1; CDR3 length: 15; CDR3 DNA: TGTGCCAGCAGTTACTCGGGACAGGGCCAAGAGACCCAGTACTTC; CDR3 protein: CASSYSGQGQETQYF
J gene: TRBJ1-2; clone size: NA; V gene: TRBV28; D gene: TRBD1; CDR3 length: 14; CDR3 DNA: TGTGCCAGCAGTTCTCCTTCAGGGGGCTATGGCTACACCTTC; CDR3 protein: CASSSPSGGYGYTF
J gene: TRBJ2-7; clone size: NA; V gene: TRBV5-5; D gene: TRBD1; CDR3 length: 14; CDR3 DNA: TGTGCCAGCAGCTTGGCAGGGGGCGCAAAGGAGCAGTACTTC; CDR3 protein: CASSLAGGAKEQYF
J gene: TRBJ2-1; clone size: NA; V gene: TRBV29-1; D gene: TRBD2; CDR3 length: 15; CDR3 DNA: TGCAGCGTTAATCGAGGCCTAGCGGGATTCAATGAGCAGTTCTTC; CDR3 protein: CSVNRGLAGFNEQFF
J gene: TRBJ2-1; clone size: NA; V gene: TRBV2; D gene: NA; CDR3 length: 15; CDR3 DNA: TGTGCCAGCACCCGAGGGTTGGGGGCCTTCAATGAGCAGTTCTTC; CDR3 protein: CASTRGLGAFNEQFF
J gene: TRBJ2-5; clone size: NA; V gene: TRBV7-9; D gene: NA; CDR3 length: 15; CDR3 DNA: TGTGCCAGCAGCAGAGCCGGGACATTCCAAGAGACCCAGTACTTC; CDR3 protein: CASSRAGTFQETQYF
J gene: TRBJ2-7; clone size: once; V gene: TRBV29-1; D gene: NA; CDR3 length: 11; CDR3 DNA: TGCAGCGTCCAAAAGGGCTACGAGCAGTACTTC; CDR3 protein: CSVQKGYEQYF
J gene: TRBJ1-5; clone size: NA; V gene: TRBV7-2; D gene: TRBD1; CDR3 length: 16; CDR3 DNA: TGTGCCAGCAGCAGCAAGGGGACAGGTCGGATCCAGCCCCAGCATTTT; CDR3 protein: CASSSKGTGRIQPQHF
J gene: TRBJ2-5; clone size: NA; V gene: TRBV27; D gene: NA; CDR3 length: 13; CDR3 DNA: TGTGCCAGCAGTCGGTCAGAGCAAGAGACCCAGTACTTC; CDR3 protein: CASSRSEQETQYF
J gene: TRBJ2-1; clone size: NA; V gene: TRBV6-5; D gene: TRBD2; CDR3 length: 16; CDR3 DNA: TGTGCCAGCAGTTACTCGCTAGCGGGAGGCTACAATGAGCAGTTCTTC; CDR3 protein: CASSYSLAGGYNEQFF
J gene: TRBJ1-1; clone size: NA; V gene: TRBV7-6; D gene: TRBD1; CDR3 length: 14; CDR3 DNA: TGTGCCAGCAGCTTAGGACAGGGGAACACTGAAGCTTTCTTT; CDR3 protein: CASSLGQGNTEAFF
J gene: TRBJ2-7; clone size: NA; V gene: TRBV11-2; D gene: NA; CDR3 length: 12; CDR3 DNA: TGTGCCAGCTGCCGGACAGATTACGAGCAGTACTTC; CDR3 protein: CASCRTDYEQYF
J gene: TRBJ2-2; clone size: NA; V gene: TRBV5-1; D gene: NA; CDR3 length: 16; CDR3 DNA: TGCGCCAGCAGCTTGGTTCCCAGGGCTTTCGACGGGGAGCTGTTTTTT; CDR3 protein: CASSLVPRAFDGELFF
J gene: TRBJ2-3; clone size: NA; V gene: TRBV10-1; D gene: TRBD2; CDR3 length: 21; CDR3 DNA: TGCGCCAGCTACCCGGGCATCCCGGGACTAGCGGGGCGTACTAGCACAGATACGCAGTATTTT; CDR3 protein: CASYPGIPGLAGRTSTDTQYF
J gene: TRBJ2-7; clone size: NA; V gene: TRBV19; D gene: TRBD1; CDR3 length: 15; CDR3 DNA: TGTGCCAGTAGTAGCCGACGGGACAGGGCCCACGAGCAGTACTTC; CDR3 protein: CASSSRRDRAHEQYF
J gene: TRBJ2-7; clone size: NA; V gene: TRBV6-5; D gene: TRBD2; CDR3 length: 15; CDR3 DNA: TGTGCCAGCAGAAGACTGCTAGCGGGACCCAACGAGCAGTACTTC; CDR3 protein: CASRRLLAGPNEQYF
J gene: TRBJ2-7; clone size: once; V gene: TRBV7-2; D gene: TRBD2; CDR3 length: 13; CDR3 DNA: TGTGCCAGCAGCCCCCGTGGTGGGCGCGGGAGTATCTTC; CDR3 protein: CASSPRGGRGSIF
J gene: TRBJ2-1; clone size: NA; V gene: TRBV11-3; D gene: NA; CDR3 length: 16; CDR3 DNA: TGTGCCAGCAGCTCAGCGAGACAGAGCTCCTACAATGAGCAGTTCTTC; CDR3 protein: CASSSARQSSYNEQFF
J gene: TRBJ2-7; clone size: NA; V gene: TRBV10-3; D gene: TRBD2; CDR3 length: 19; CDR3 DNA: TGTGCCATCAGTGGAACCGGGACTAGCGGGACCCAGGCCAGGTACGAGCAGTACTTC; CDR3 protein: CAISGTGTSGTQARYEQYF
J gene: TRBJ1-1; clone size: NA; V gene: TRBV19; D gene: NA; CDR3 length: 13; CDR3 DNA: TGTGCCAGTAGTATAACGGGAGGCACTGAAGCTTTCTTT; CDR3 protein: CASSITGGTEAFF
J gene: TRBJ2-2; clone size: NA; V gene: TRBV19; D gene: NA; CDR3 length: 15; CDR3 DNA: TGTGCCACCCGGACCGTCGGAACGAACACCGGGGAGCTGTTTTTT; CDR3 protein: CATRTVGTNTGELFF
J gene: TRBJ2-7; clone size: NA; V gene: TRBV6-1; D gene: TRBD2; CDR3 length: 15; CDR3 DNA: TGTGCCACCACGAAGGGAGTAGCGGGACCCTACGAGCAGTACTTC; CDR3 protein: CATTKGVAGPYEQYF
J gene: TRBJ2-2; clone size: NA; V gene: TRBV5-1; D gene: TRBD2; CDR3 length: 15; CDR3 DNA: TGCGCCAGCAGCGGAACTAGCGGGTTAGGCGGGGAGCTGTTTTTT; CDR3 protein: CASSGTSGLGGELFF
J gene: TRBJ2-1; clone size: NA; V gene: TRBV5-1; D gene: TRBD2; CDR3 length: 18; CDR3 DNA: TGCGCCAGCAGCTTTGGCGGTAGCGGGAGAGCCGGCTACAATGAGCAGCTCTTC; CDR3 protein: CASSFGGSGRAGYNEQLF
J gene: TRBJ2-7; clone size: once; V gene: TRBV5-4; D gene: NA; CDR3 length: 14; CDR3 DNA: TGTGCCAGCAGCTTGGCCCCGGGGTACCACGAGCAGTACTTC; CDR3 protein: CASSLAPGYHEQYF
J gene: TRBJ2-1; clone size: NA; V gene: TRBV9; D gene: NA; CDR3 length: 14; CDR3 DNA: TGTGCCAGCAGCGTAGAAGGGCCTGGCAATGAGCAGTTCTTC; CDR3 protein: CASSVEGPGNEQFF
J gene: TRBJ1-5; clone size: once; V gene: TRBV28; D gene: NA; CDR3 length: 14; CDR3 DNA: TGTGCCAGCAGTCTCCTGGACACGCAGCAGCCCCAGCATTTT; CDR3 protein: CASSLLDTQQPQHF
J gene: TRBJ2-5; clone size: NA; V gene: TRBV7-2; D gene: TRBD2; CDR3 length: 14; CDR3 DNA: TGTGCCAGCAGCTTGGGACTAGCGGAAGAGACCCAGTACTTC; CDR3 protein: CASSLGLAEETQYF
J gene: TRBJ1-3; clone size: NA; V gene: TRBV28; D gene: NA; CDR3 length: 15; CDR3 DNA: TGTGCCAGCAGTCCTCTTACAGGGTCTGGAAACACCATATATTTT; CDR3 protein: CASSPLTGSGNTIYF
J gene: TRBJ2-5; clone size: NA; V gene: TRBV28; D gene: TRBD2; CDR3 length: 15; CDR3 DNA: TGTGCCAGCAGTAGACTAGCGGGAGGGCAAGAGACCCAGTACTTC; CDR3 protein: CASSRLAGGQETQYF
J gene: TRBJ1-2; clone size: NA; V gene: TRBV7-2; D gene: NA; CDR3 length: 14; CDR3 DNA: TGTGCCAGCAGCTCTTTGGCAGTAAACTATGGCTACACCTTC; CDR3 protein: CASSSLAVNYGYTF
J gene: TRBJ1-2; clone size: NA; V gene: TRBV28; D gene: TRBD1; CDR3 length: 15; CDR3 DNA: TGTGCCAGCACATCATTACAGGGGACTAACTATGGCTACACCTTC; CDR3 protein: CASTSLQGTNYGYTF
J gene: TRBJ2-7; clone size: NA; V gene: TRBV5-6; D gene: TRBD2; CDR3 length: 14; CDR3 DNA: TGTGCCAGCAGCTTGGGACTAGCGGGAGGCTGGCAGTACTTC; CDR3 protein: CASSLGLAGGWQYF
J gene: TRBJ2-7; clone size: NA; V gene: TRBV5-1; D gene: TRBD1; CDR3 length: 15; CDR3 DNA: TGCGCCAGCAGCAGGGATGGGACAGGGGCCTACGAGCAGTACTTC; CDR3 protein: CASSRDGTGAYEQYF
J gene: TRBJ2-7; clone size: NA; V gene: TRBV7-2; D gene: NA; CDR3 length: 13; CDR3 DNA: TGTGCCAGCAGCACTTCCGGCCCCTACGAGCAGTACTTC; CDR3 protein: CASSTSGPYEQYF